This TCR beta chain was recovered during a study of T cell changes during pregnancy in multiple sclerosis. Produced via immunoSEQ multiplex PCR; TCRdb's table is partial and in-frame only. The profile shows tens of thousands of clones, 80% to 90% of them singletons. The source is a female donor in good health, enrolled as a control in a pregnancy study. The source material was peripheral blood, sampled in the first trimester of pregnancy.

CDR3 region: CASSSDRLPNTEAFF. Here the CDR3 DNA reads TGTGCCAGCAGCTCAGACAGGCTGCCGAACACTGAAGCTTTCTTT. The gene calls are TRBV9 and TRBJ1-1; possible D gene TRBD1, 6 bases. The germline V gene has CDR1 SGDLS and CDR2 YYNGEE. CDR3 length equals 15 residues. The V end lost 4 bases, the J end lost 1 base, and 14 bases lay between the germline ends.